This entry describes one T cell receptor (beta chain). The data are from a study of blood T cell repertoires in COVID-19. Across the whole study: Some COVID-19 samples were acute and others convalescent; all came from the United States, Italy and Spain. PBMCs, B-cell-depleted T cells, or T cells provided the cDNA or gDNA that made up the material.

Germline-derived CDR1 and CDR2 are WSHSY and SAAADI. There are 15 residues in the CDR3. The ends lost 6 bases at V and 0 bases at J; junction bases unmatched: 7. Assay used: immunoSEQ multiplex PCR; TCRdb lists only in-frame clones, some missing. This sample has fewer than 150,000 clones, with 87% found just once. This receptor was taken from a woman aged 60-75 years with acute or convalescent COVID-19. Material: peripheral blood. This chain uses TRBV10-2 with TRBJ2-7; 8 nucleotides line up with TRBD1. This CDR3 is CASRAGTGASYEQYF. The CDR3, as DNA: TGCGCCAGCAGGGCCGGGACAGGAGCCTCCTACGAGCAGTACTTC.